Included here is one TCR beta chain sequence, with context. These data are taken from a study of shared clonotypes between healthy human individuals. The CDR3 length is 14 residues. Trimming left V 3 bases short and J 5 bases short, with 12 bases between. Germline values: CDR1 LNHNV, CDR2 YYDKDF (reference sequence). Some clones are missing from TCRdb's copy, which holds only in-frame ones; the method was immunoSEQ multiplex PCR. The sample yields some 900,000 clones, over 60% seen once. The sequence was obtained from a man younger than 30 in good health. The rearrangement uses TRBV15 and TRBJ2-3; possibly TRBD1 for D (6 bases). Sequencing input: memory CD4+ T cells sorted from blood. Documented subset: CD45RA-negative fraction. CDR3 protein: CATSRGQQGDTQYF. The CDR3 bases are TGTGCCACCAGCAGGGGCCAACAGGGAGATACGCAGTATTTT.